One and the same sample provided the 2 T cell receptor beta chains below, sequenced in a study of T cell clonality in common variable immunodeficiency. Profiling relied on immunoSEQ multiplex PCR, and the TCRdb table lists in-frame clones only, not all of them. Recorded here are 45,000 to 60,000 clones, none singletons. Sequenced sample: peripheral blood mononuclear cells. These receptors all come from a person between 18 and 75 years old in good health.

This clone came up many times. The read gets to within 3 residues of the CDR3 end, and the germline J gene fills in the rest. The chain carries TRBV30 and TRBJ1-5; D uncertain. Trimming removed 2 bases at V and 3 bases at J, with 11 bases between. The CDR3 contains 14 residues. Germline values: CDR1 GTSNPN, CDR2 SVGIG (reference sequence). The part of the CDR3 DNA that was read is TGTGCCTGGAGTCCCCTCCGTTCCAATCAGCCC. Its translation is CAWSPLRSNQP. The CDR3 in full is CAWSPLRSNQPQHF.

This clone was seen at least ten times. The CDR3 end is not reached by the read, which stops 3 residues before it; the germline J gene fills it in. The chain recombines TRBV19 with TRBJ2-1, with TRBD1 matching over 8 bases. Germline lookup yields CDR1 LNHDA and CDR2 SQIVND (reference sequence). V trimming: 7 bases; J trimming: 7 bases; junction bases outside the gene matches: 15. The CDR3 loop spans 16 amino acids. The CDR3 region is CASTPVGQDPWNEQFF. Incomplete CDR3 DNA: TGTGCCAGTACCCCCGTGGGACAGGACCCTTGGAATGAG.